Listed here are 18 T cell receptor beta chains from one sample, sequenced in a study of beta chain features in type 1 diabetes. Expressed TCRB transcripts got sequenced, as all isolated RNA was reverse transcribed. Clones were sequenced by immunoSEQ multiplex PCR, and TCRdb holds only the in-frame ones, with some missing. The table includes some 350,000 clones, 13% detected once. These TCRs are of unknown antigen specificity. Overall study results and limits: Shortening of TCRB CDR3s, moderate but significant, appeared in all four CD4+ subsets of Type 1 diabetes patients.

Sample: naive CD4+ T cells from blood. These receptors were taken from a woman younger than 30 with type 1 diabetes.

V usage is TRBV30 and J usage is TRBJ1-5; TRBD1 is a possible D gene (6 bases). The germline V gene encodes CDR1 GTSNPN and CDR2 SVGIG (reference sequence). V was trimmed by 0 bases and J by 5 bases, leaving 17 bases between them. CDR3 length equals 16 residues. This CDR3 is CAWSVGGAGSYQPQHF. CDR3 DNA sequence: TGTGCCTGGAGTGTCGGGGGGGCAGGGAGCTATCAGCCCCAGCATTTT.

The gene calls are TRBV18 and TRBJ1-1, with a weak D call TRBD1 (5 bases). Trimming left V 3 bases short and J 7 bases short, with 12 bases between. The CDR3 spans 13 residues. Germline V gives CDR1 KGHSH, CDR2 LQKENI. In nucleotides, the CDR3 is TGTGCCAGCTCACCCGGACGGGGGATTGAAGCTTTCTTT. The encoded protein is CASSPGRGIEAFF.

The chain employs TRBV7-2 and TRBJ1-1; 8 bases match TRBD1. Germline lookup yields CDR1 SGHTA and CDR2 FQGNSA. The trim removed 3 bases at V and 2 bases at J, leaving 2 bases unmatched. The CDR3 length is 14 residues. The CDR3 DNA reads as TGTGCCAGCAGCTTGACAGGGGTTAACACTGAAGCTTTCTTT. Translated: CASSLTGVNTEAFF.

For this clone: The same CDR3 arises from other DNA sequences in this sample as well. The chain recombines TRBV5-1 with TRBJ1-1; tentatively, D is TRBD1 (6 bases). CDR3 length: 13 amino acids. Deletions cut 0 bases from V and 5 bases from J, with 8 bases between. In germline, CDR1 is SGHRS, CDR2 YFSETQ. This CDR3 is CASSLDRATEAFF. CDR3 DNA: TGCGCCAGCAGCTTGGACAGGGCAACTGAAGCTTTCTTT.

This clone has more than one count but fewer than ten. The chain carries TRBV20-1 and TRBJ2-1, with no clear D. The CDR3 loop spans 11 amino acids. CDR1 and CDR2 from the germline V gene are DFQATT and SNEGSKA (reference sequence). Trimming removed 6 bases from V and 3 bases from J, with 6 bases in between. The CDR3 DNA reads as TGCAGTGCCCAGAACTACAATGAGCAGTTCTTC. It codes for CSAQNYNEQFF.

This clone occurred a few times. The J gene is TRBJ2-5, the V gene TRBV7-2; possible D gene TRBD2, 5 bases. With 0 bases removed from V and 9 bases from J, the gap between germline ends came to 11 bases. CDR1 is SGHTA and CDR2 is FQGNSA in the germline V gene. The CDR3 is 13 amino acids. CDR3 DNA: TGTGCCAGCAGCTTAGCGGACCCCGGGGCCCAGTACTTC. It yields the protein CASSLADPGAQYF.

This clone was counted a few times. This chain uses TRBV6-5 with TRBJ2-5; tentative D call: TRBD2 (6 bases). V lost 0 bases, J lost 2 bases, and 13 bases lay in between. Germline V CDR1 and CDR2: MNHEY, SVGAGI. CDR3 size: 16 residues. CDR3 amino acids: CASSYSIGRGQETQYF. The CDR3 DNA reads TGTGCCAGCAGTTACTCGATTGGGCGGGGACAAGAGACCCAGTACTTC.

The chain couples TRBV7-3 to TRBJ2-2; 7 bases align to TRBD1. In germline, CDR1 is SGHTA, CDR2 FQGTGA. V gave up 5 bases and J gave up 5 bases; unmatched junction bases: 8. The CDR3 runs to 15 residues. In nucleotides, the CDR3 is TGTGCCAGCAGCCCGGGGACAGTGAGGACCGGGGAGCTGTTTTTT. It is translated as CASSPGTVRTGELFF.

This clone turned up a few times. V and J are TRBV5-4 and TRBJ2-7, with 11 nucleotides matching TRBD2. The germline V gene has CDR1 SGHNT and CDR2 YYREEE (reference sequence). The CDR3 length is 17 residues. After removal of 4 bases from V and 5 bases from J, the junction contained 14 bases not matched to a gene. The CDR3 sequence is CASSLGGLAGGVNEQYF. For the CDR3, the DNA is TGTGCCAGCAGCCTCGGTGGGCTAGCGGGAGGTGTAAACGAGCAGTACTTC.

The sample holds a few counts of this clone. This chain links TRBV7-9 with TRBJ1-4; 11 nucleotides line up with TRBD1. The CDR3 runs to 15 residues. Germline V gene lookup returns CDR1 SEHNR and CDR2 FQNEAQ (reference sequence). V lost 10 bases, J lost 8 bases, and 12 bases stayed unmatched. As DNA, the CDR3 is TGTGCCACCACTTTGTGGGACAGGGGGAACGAAAAACTGTTTTTT. Protein: CATTLWDRGNEKLFF.

The chain combines TRBV5-1 with TRBJ2-1, with 7 bases matching TRBD1. The CDR3 is 15 amino acids. Germline loops: CDR1 SGHRS, CDR2 YFSETQ. Trimming at V came to 3 bases and at J to 5 bases, leaving 8 bases not matched to a gene. The DNA of the CDR3 is TGCGCCAGCAGCTCCGACAGGGCCCCCAACAATGAGCAGTTCTTC. Its translation is CASSSDRAPNNEQFF.

In its sample, this clone was seen a few times. V and J are TRBV7-8 and TRBJ2-5, with 11 bases lining up with TRBD2. Germline V gene data show CDR1 as SGHVS and CDR2 as FQNEAQ. The CDR3 runs 15 residues. V gave up 1 base and J gave up 5 bases; unmatched junction bases: 3. The CDR3 reads CASSLVAGGRETQYF. Here the CDR3 DNA reads TGTGCCAGCAGCTTAGTAGCGGGAGGGAGGGAGACCCAGTACTTC.

This clone was seen only a few times. This chain's CDR3 is CASLTGITEAFF. The CDR3 nucleotides read TGTGCCAGCCTGACAGGGATCACTGAAGCTTTCTTT. The rearrangement uses TRBV6-6 and TRBJ1-1; 7 nucleotides agree with TRBD1. CDR3 length: 12 residues. V lost 8 bases, J lost 4 bases, and 4 bases stayed unmatched. Germline loops: CDR1 MNHNY, CDR2 SVGAGI (reference sequence).

Only a few counts were recorded for this clone. The rearrangement uses TRBV5-1 and TRBJ2-5, with 11 bases aligning to TRBD2. J was trimmed by 4 bases and V by 0 bases; bases with no gene match: 2. CDR3 length: 15 residues. Germline V gene data show CDR1 as SGHRS and CDR2 as YFSETQ. The CDR3 sequence: CASSLVAGGLETQYF. CDR3 nucleotides: TGCGCCAGCAGCTTGGTAGCGGGAGGGCTAGAGACCCAGTACTTC.

A few counts support this clone. Other DNA sequences within the sample encode an identical CDR3. The chain is built from TRBV30 and TRBJ2-1; maybe TRBD2 (6 bases). The germline CDR1 and CDR2 sequences are GTSNPN and SVGIG (reference sequence). The germline V and J ends were trimmed by 2 bases and 0 bases, with 11 bases remaining between them. The CDR3 has 15 residues. CDR3 sequence reads: CAWSRLASSYNEQFF. The CDR3 region has the DNA TGTGCCTGGAGTAGGCTAGCGAGCTCCTACAATGAGCAGTTCTTC.

The genes are TRBV9 and TRBJ2-7, with no clear D. There are 11 residues in the CDR3. Germline V gene data show CDR1 as SGDLS and CDR2 as YYNGEE. With 2 bases removed from V and 4 bases from J, the gap between germline ends came to 4 bases. CDR3 bases: TGTGCCAGCAGCGTGAGGTACGAGCAGTACGTC. It is translated as CASSVRYEQYV.

This clone has a handful of counts. The J gene is TRBJ2-3, the V gene TRBV2; D is possibly TRBD2 (6 bases). The CDR3 spans 15 residues. V lost 3 bases and J lost 0, with 10 bases in between. Germline CDR1 SNHLY, CDR2 FYNNEI. The CDR3 spells CASSDRSGSTDTQYF. As DNA, the CDR3 is TGTGCCAGCAGTGATCGGAGCGGGAGCACAGATACGCAGTATTTT.

This clone was counted a few times. This chain connects TRBV13 to TRBJ2-3; 10 nucleotides align to TRBD2. The CDR3 covers 15 residues. Per the germline V gene, CDR1 is PRHDT and CDR2 is FYEKMQ (reference sequence). V was pared by 0 bases and J by 6 bases, with 3 bases of the junction left unmatched. The CDR3 here is CASSLGAGGRDTQYF. The DNA for the CDR3 is TGTGCCAGCAGCTTAGGAGCGGGAGGGAGGGATACGCAGTATTTT.